The 21 T cell receptor beta chains in this list originate from one sample, sequenced in a study of spatial heterogeneity in lung cancer (dated by TCRdb to 2018 to 2020). Library preparation was by 5' RACE. Sequencing was carried out with a NextSeq 500. TCRdb handled the public reads itself, with Q25 trimming in fastp and clone calling in MiXCR, and kept productive beta chains. Identical CDR3 protein sequences are pooled into one entry, listed with their most common genes and DNA. Counted in this sample were 50,000 or so distinct CDR3 sequences; 12% of them appeared once. The ten largest clones represent under 35% of the sample. The time point label of this sample denotes: blood at routine non-recurrence follow-up after resection. The starting material was PBMCs, obtained at follow-up. Source of these receptors: a male donor with early-stage non-small cell lung cancer.

This clonotype has a count of ten or more. The rearrangement joins TRBV18 to TRBJ1-1; 8 nucleotides agree with TRBD1. The CDR3 is 14 residues long. Trimming took 5 bases from V and 4 from J; bases not matched to a gene: 6. Germline CDR1 is KGHSH and CDR2 is LQKENI. The CDR3 DNA reads as TGTGCCAGCTCAAGCAGGGGGCAGGGCACTGAAGCTTTCTTT. It specifies CASSSRGQGTEAFF. The full variable domain, completed using reference TRBV18 and TRBJ1-1, is NAGVMQNPRHLVRRRGQEARLRCSPMKGHSHVYWYRQLPEEGLKFMVYLQKENIIDESGMPKERFSAEFPKEGPSILRIQQVVRGDSAAYFCASSSRGQGTEAFFGQGTRLTVV.

This clonotype was seen many times. V is TRBV27 and J is TRBJ2-3; no clear D. The CDR3 spans 18 residues. Per the germline V gene, CDR1 is MNHEY and CDR2 is SMNVEV (reference sequence). Trimming shortened V by 5 bases and J by 2 bases, and 23 bases separated the two germline ends. The DNA for the CDR3 is TGTGCCAGCAGTATTCGCCTGGGAAGGCGCCTGATCACAGATACGCAGTATTTT. Protein sequence: CASSIRLGRRLITDTQYF.

This clonotype was observed at least ten times. The chain is built from TRBV15 and TRBJ2-7; TRBD1 is a possible D gene (5 bases). Germline V gene sequence: CDR1 LNHNV, CDR2 YYDKDF (reference sequence). The germline V and J ends were trimmed by 0 bases and 2 bases, with 8 bases remaining between them. The length of the CDR3 is 14 residues. CDR3 DNA sequence: TGTGCCACCAGCAGAGATCAGGGCCCCTACGAGCAGTACTTC. Translating it yields CATSRDQGPYEQYF. Complete variable domain (other parts from reference TRBV15 and TRBJ2-7): DAMVIQNPRYQVTQFGKPVTLSCSQTLNHNVMYWYQQKSSQAPKLLFHYYDKDFNNEADTPDNFQSRRPNTSFCFLDIRSPGLGDTAMYLCATSRDQGPYEQYFGPGTRLTVT.

This rearrangement joins TRBV5-1 to TRBJ2-7; 10 positions agree with TRBD2. Germline loops: CDR1 SGHRS, CDR2 YFSETQ. V lost 1 base and J lost 3; bases outside the gene matches: 4. The CDR3 sequence is 15 residues long. The CDR3 protein is CASSLSAGGRYEQYF. The CDR3 nucleotides read TGCGCCAGCAGCTTGTCAGCGGGGGGGCGCTACGAGCAGTACTTC.

This clonotype occurred a few times. The chain has TRBV4-2 and TRBJ1-2, with 10 bases identical to TRBD1. CDR3 length: 16 amino acids. The trim removed 1 base at V and 3 bases at J, leaving 5 bases unmatched. Germline values: CDR1 LGHNA, CDR2 YNFKEQ. CDR3 sequence: CASSQAGTGEDYGYTF. In DNA form, the CDR3 reads TGTGCCAGCAGCCAAGCCGGGACAGGGGAGGACTATGGCTACACCTTC.

The chain joins TRBV6-6 to TRBJ2-7, with 7 nucleotides matching TRBD1. Germline V gene sequence: CDR1 MNHNY, CDR2 SVGAGI (reference sequence). V was clipped by 7 bases and J by 2 bases; unmatched bases: 8. This CDR3 has 14 residues. This CDR3 is CASNKGQAPYEQYF. In nucleotides, the CDR3 is TGTGCCAGCAACAAAGGACAGGCTCCCTACGAGCAGTACTTC.

The chain has TRBV10-3 and TRBJ2-3, with a weak D call TRBD1 (6 bases). Trimming stripped 0 bases from V and 1 base from J, with 8 bases between. Germline-derived CDR1 and CDR2 are ENHRY and SYGVKD. The CDR3 spans 15 residues. CDR3 DNA sequence: TGTGCCATCAGTGAGTCACCAGGGGGCACAGATACGCAGTATTTT. Translated, it gives CAISESPGGTDTQYF.

V and J are TRBV9 and TRBJ2-3, with D tentatively TRBD2 (6 bases). The CDR3 consists of 16 residues. The germline V gene encodes CDR1 SGDLS and CDR2 YYNGEE. V was clipped by 2 bases and J by 8 bases, with 21 bases between them. DNA of the CDR3: TGTGCCAGCAGCGTGGCTGGGACTGAGACCAGTGGTACGCAGTATTTT. Translating it yields CASSVAGTETSGTQYF.

This clonotype appeared a few times. The genes are TRBV18 and TRBJ1-2; 7 bases are shared with TRBD1. Germline values: CDR1 KGHSH, CDR2 LQKENI. CDR3 length: 13 residues. V lost 6 bases to trimming and J lost 6 bases; unmatched junction nucleotides: 7. The CDR3 region is CASSPGQDNGYTF. DNA for the CDR3: TGTGCCAGCTCCCCCGGACAGGACAATGGCTACACCTTC.

This clonotype appeared a few times. The CDR3 loop is CASSPSGGPGNEQFF. The CDR3 coding sequence is TGTGCCAGCAGCCCCTCGGGAGGACCAGGGAATGAGCAGTTCTTC. The chain couples TRBV12-3 or TRBV12-4 to TRBJ2-1; 7 bases agree with TRBD2. V dropped 6 bases and J dropped 7; count of bases not matched to a gene: 12. CDR3 length: 15 residues.

This clonotype occurred many times. The chain recombines TRBV20-1 with TRBJ1-3; D gene unclear. Germline lookup yields CDR1 DFQATT and CDR2 SNEGSKA (reference sequence). V was clipped by 6 bases and J by 4 bases, with 16 bases between them. The CDR3 runs to 14 residues. The CDR3 coding sequence is TGCAGTGCACCGCTATACGGTGGCGGAAACACCATATATTTT. Translation: CSAPLYGGGNTIYF.

The sample holds a few counts of this clonotype. V is TRBV7-2 and J is TRBJ1-6, with D unresolved. Germline loops: CDR1 SGHTA, CDR2 FQGNSA. The ends were cut back, 1 base at V and 14 bases at J, with 18 bases in the middle. This CDR3 spans 15 amino acids. This CDR3 reads CASSLETTKPGALHF. CDR3 DNA sequence: TGTGCCAGCAGCTTAGAGACGACTAAACCTGGGGCCCTCCACTTT.

DNA for the CDR3: TGTGCCAGCAGTGAATTGGGCGGAGGGACAGATACGCAGTATTTT. Its translation: CASSELGGGTDTQYF. The chain has TRBV2 and TRBJ2-3; a weak D match, TRBD2 (6 bases). Germline-derived CDR1 and CDR2 are SNHLY and FYNNEI. With 2 bases removed from V and 3 bases from J, the gap between germline ends came to 12 bases. This CDR3 contains 15 residues.

Only a few counts were recorded for this clonotype. This chain connects TRBV12-3 or TRBV12-4 to TRBJ1-6; D is unresolved. The V and J ends lost 3 bases and 9 bases respectively, with 12 bases between them. This CDR3 has 14 amino acids. Here the CDR3 reads CASSFIGLFSPLHF. The CDR3 nucleotides are TGTGCCAGCAGTTTCATAGGACTCTTTTCACCCCTCCACTTT.

This clonotype was seen at least ten times. The chain is built from TRBV29-1 and TRBJ1-1; unclear D gene. Per the germline V gene, CDR1 is SQVTM and CDR2 is ANQGSEA. The CDR3 runs 15 residues. V gave up 4 bases and J gave up 7 bases, with 22 bases separating them. The CDR3 is CSVAEGFLARYEAFF. The CDR3 bases are TGCAGCGTTGCTGAGGGATTCCTCGCCCGGTATGAAGCTTTCTTT.

This chain uses TRBV7-8 with TRBJ1-4; no clear D gene. CDR3 length: 12 residues. From germline, CDR1 is SGHVS and CDR2 FQNEAQ. The ends were cut back, 10 bases at V and 7 bases at J, with 13 bases in the middle. The CDR3 DNA reads TGTGCCATCGGTAGAGGGAGTGAAAAACTGTTTTTT. It translates to CAIGRGSEKLFF.

This clonotype was detected a few times. The chain uses TRBV12-3 or TRBV12-4 and TRBJ1-1; D is undetermined. V lost 4 bases and J 0 bases, leaving 9 bases between the germline ends. This CDR3 contains 14 residues. The CDR3, as DNA: TGTGCCAGCAGTTCTTGGACGGTGAACACTGAAGCTTTCTTT. It is translated as CASSSWTVNTEAFF.

This sequence joins TRBV7-2 and TRBJ2-7; TRBD2 agrees at 8 bases. The CDR3 extends over 14 amino acids. The germline V gene encodes CDR1 SGHTA and CDR2 FQGNSA. With V trimmed by 5 bases and J by 7 bases, 10 bases remained unmatched. The CDR3 reads CASSLSGTTREQYF. Here the CDR3 DNA reads TGTGCCAGCAGCCTTAGCGGGACCACAAGGGAGCAGTACTTC.

This clonotype showed up just a few times. The V gene is TRBV16, the J gene TRBJ2-3; unclear D gene. This CDR3 contains 12 residues. The V gene's germline CDR1 is KGHSY and CDR2 FQNENV. V lost 4 bases to trimming and J lost 2 bases, with 4 bases between them. The DNA for the CDR3 is TGTGCCAGCAGCCCGTTCACAGATACGCAGTATTTT. This codes for CASSPFTDTQYF.

The sample holds many counts of this clonotype. The gene calls are TRBV13 and TRBJ1-1; D is unresolved. The CDR3 has 13 residues. The germline V gene has CDR1 PRHDT and CDR2 FYEKMQ (reference sequence). V was shortened by 0 bases and J by 8 bases, with 10 bases between the two germline ends. The DNA for the CDR3 is TGTGCCAGCAGCTTAGGCATAGGCGGGGAAGCTTTCTTT. Protein sequence: CASSLGIGGEAFF.

This clonotype was found a few times. The DNA for the CDR3 is TGTGCCAGCAGTGAGGGGGGCACTAATGAAAAACTGTTTTTT. Its protein product is CASSEGGTNEKLFF. This chain joins TRBV12-3 or TRBV12-4 and TRBJ1-4; D might be TRBD1 (6 bases). V was clipped by 5 bases and J by 2 bases, with 9 bases between them. The CDR3 has 14 amino acids.